This record covers a single T cell receptor (beta chain). A much larger clone lies one base from this, so it may be a read error. The data are from a study of molecular identifiers for immune sequencing clone quantification. Germline CDR1 SSHAT, CDR2 FNYEAQ (reference sequence). The CDR3 is 18 residues long. J lost 1 base, V lost 1 base, and 9 bases had no gene match. TCRdb redid the calling of the PCR reads with MiXCR, one entry per CDR3 protein. The sample consists of 600,000 to 650,000 distinct CDR3 sequences, 15% to 20% of them appearing once. What was sequenced was naive CD8+ T cells from blood, with Jurkat cell RNA spiked in. Subset: FACS-sorted CD8+CD4-CCR7+CD45RA+ naive T cells. This receptor was identified in a human donor in good health. Some libraries in this study had Jurkat cell RNA spiked in. The chain links TRBV7-7 to TRBJ2-2; 7 nucleotides match TRBD1. The CDR3 is CASSLEVAGTVNTGELFF. The CDR3 DNA reads as TGTGCCAGCAGCTTAGAGGTCGCCGGGACAGTGAACACCGGGGAGCTGTTTTTT.